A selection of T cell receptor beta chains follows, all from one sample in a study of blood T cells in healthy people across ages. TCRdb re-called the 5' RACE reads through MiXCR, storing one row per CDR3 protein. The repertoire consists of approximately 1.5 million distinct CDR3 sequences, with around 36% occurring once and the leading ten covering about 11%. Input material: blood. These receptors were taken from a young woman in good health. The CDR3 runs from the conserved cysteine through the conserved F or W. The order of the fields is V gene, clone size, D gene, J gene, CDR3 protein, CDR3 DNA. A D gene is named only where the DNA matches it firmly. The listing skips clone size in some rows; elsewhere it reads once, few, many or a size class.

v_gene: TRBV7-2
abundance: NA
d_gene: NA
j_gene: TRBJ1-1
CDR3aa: CASRGGGVNTEAFF
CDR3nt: TGTGCCTCCAGGGGTGGGGGGGTGAACACTGAAGCTTTCTTT

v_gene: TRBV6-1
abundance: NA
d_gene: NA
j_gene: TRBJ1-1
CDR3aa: CASSLGTLEAFF
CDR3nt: TGTGCCAGTAGTTTGGGGACACTTGAAGCTTTCTTT

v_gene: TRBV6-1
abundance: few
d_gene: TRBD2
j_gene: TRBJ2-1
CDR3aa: CASSEAGGFSGRTYNEQFF
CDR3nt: TGTGCCAGCAGTGAAGCGGGGGGATTTAGCGGGAGGACGTACAATGAGCAGTTCTTC

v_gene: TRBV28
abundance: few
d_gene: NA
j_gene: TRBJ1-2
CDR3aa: CASSPIGQGTGNNYGYTF
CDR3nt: TGTGCCAGCAGTCCTATTGGGCAGGGTACAGGGAATAACTATGGCTACACCTTC

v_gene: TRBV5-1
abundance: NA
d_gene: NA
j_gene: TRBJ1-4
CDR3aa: CASSLMLATNEKLFF
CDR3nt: TGCGCCAGCAGCTTGATGTTAGCAACTAATGAAAAACTGTTTTTT

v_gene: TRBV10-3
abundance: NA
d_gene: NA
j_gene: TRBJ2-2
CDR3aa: CAISAMTGELFF
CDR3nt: TGTGCCATCAGCGCCATGACCGGGGAGCTGTTTTTT

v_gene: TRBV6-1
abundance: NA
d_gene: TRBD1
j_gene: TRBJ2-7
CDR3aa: CASRRTGIPSEQYF
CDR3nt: TGTGCCAGCAGGAGGACAGGGATACCCAGTGAGCAGTACTTC

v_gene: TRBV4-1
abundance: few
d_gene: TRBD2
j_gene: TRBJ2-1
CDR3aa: CASSQIRTSGGDEQFF
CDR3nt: TGCGCCAGCAGCCAAATCCGGACTAGCGGGGGGGATGAGCAGTTCTTC

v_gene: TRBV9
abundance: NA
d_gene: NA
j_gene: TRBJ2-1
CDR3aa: CASSETLTSAYNEQFF
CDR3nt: TGTGCCAGCAGCGAGACCCTTACTTCTGCCTACAATGAGCAGTTCTTC

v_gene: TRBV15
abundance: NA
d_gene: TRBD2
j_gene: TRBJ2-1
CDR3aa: CATSRGRGGRYNEQFF
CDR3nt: TGTGCCACCAGCAGAGGACGGGGGGGGCGGTACAATGAGCAGTTCTTC

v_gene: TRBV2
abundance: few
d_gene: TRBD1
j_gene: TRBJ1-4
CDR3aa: CASSTTGTVVEKLFF
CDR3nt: TGTGCCAGCAGTACTACCGGGACAGTAGTAGAAAAACTGTTTTTT

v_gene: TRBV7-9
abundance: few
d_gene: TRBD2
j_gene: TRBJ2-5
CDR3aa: CASSLVGRVQETQYF
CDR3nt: TGTGCCAGCAGCTTAGTAGGGAGGGTCCAAGAGACCCAGTACTTC

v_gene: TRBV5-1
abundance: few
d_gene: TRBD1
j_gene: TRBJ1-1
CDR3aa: CASSVGQGPNEAFF
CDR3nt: TGCGCCAGCAGCGTAGGACAGGGGCCAAATGAAGCTTTCTTT

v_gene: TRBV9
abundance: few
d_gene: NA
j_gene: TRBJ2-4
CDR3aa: CASSAEGIVTKNIQYF
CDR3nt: TGTGCCAGCAGCGCGGAAGGGATCGTAACCAAAAACATTCAGTACTTC

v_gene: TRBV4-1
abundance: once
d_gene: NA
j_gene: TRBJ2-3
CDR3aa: CASIESGASYTDTQYF
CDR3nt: TGCGCCAGCATCGAGTCCGGGGCTAGCTACACAGATACGCAGTATTTT

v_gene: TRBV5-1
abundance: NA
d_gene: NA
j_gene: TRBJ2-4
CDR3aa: CASSQFVGPDIQYF
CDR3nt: TGCGCCAGCAGCCAGTTCGTTGGGCCGGACATTCAGTACTTC

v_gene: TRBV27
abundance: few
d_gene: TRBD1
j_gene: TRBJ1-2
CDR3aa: CASRMDRRYGYTF
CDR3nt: TGTGCCAGCAGGATGGACAGGCGATATGGCTACACCTTC

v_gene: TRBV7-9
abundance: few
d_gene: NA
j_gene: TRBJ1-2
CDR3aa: CASSLNDGPGGYTF
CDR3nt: TGTGCCAGCAGCTTAAATGACGGCCCCGGAGGCTACACCTTC

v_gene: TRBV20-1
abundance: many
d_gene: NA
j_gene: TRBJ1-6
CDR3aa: CSAGPGNYNSPLHF
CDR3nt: TGCAGTGCGGGGCCAGGGAATTATAATTCACCCCTCCACTTT

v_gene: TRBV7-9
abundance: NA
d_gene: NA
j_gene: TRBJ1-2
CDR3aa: CASSARDGGDYGYTF
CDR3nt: TGTGCCAGCAGCGCCAGGGACGGGGGGGACTATGGCTACACCTTC

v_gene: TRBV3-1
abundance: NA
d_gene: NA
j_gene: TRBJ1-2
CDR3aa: CANSQSGYGYTF
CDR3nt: TGTGCCAACAGCCAATCAGGGTATGGCTACACCTTC

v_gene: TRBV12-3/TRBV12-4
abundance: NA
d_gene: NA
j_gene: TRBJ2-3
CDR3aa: CASRLSAGHAQYF
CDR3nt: TGTGCCAGCAGGCTGTCGGCGGGTCATGCGCAGTATTTT

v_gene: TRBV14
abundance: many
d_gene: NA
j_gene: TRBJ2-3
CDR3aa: CASSPSGADTQYF
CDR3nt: TGTGCCAGCAGCCCTTCGGGGGCAGATACGCAGTATTTT

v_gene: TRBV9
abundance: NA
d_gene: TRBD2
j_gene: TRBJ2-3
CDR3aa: CASNVGSGRRTDTQYF
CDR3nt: TGTGCCAGCAACGTAGGGTCCGGGAGGAGAACAGATACGCAGTATTTT

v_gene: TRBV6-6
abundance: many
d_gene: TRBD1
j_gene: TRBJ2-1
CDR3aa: CASSSGGMQYNEQFF
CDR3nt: TGTGCCAGCAGCTCAGGGGGAATGCAATACAATGAGCAGTTCTTC

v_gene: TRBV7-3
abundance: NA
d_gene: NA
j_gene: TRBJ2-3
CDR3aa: CASSLMATLSDTQYF
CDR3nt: TGTGCCAGCAGCTTAATGGCGACACTATCTGATACGCAGTATTTT

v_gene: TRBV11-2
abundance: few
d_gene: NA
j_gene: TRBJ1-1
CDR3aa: CASSLTDLNTEAFF
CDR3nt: TGTGCCAGCAGCCTGACAGACCTCAACACTGAAGCTTTCTTT

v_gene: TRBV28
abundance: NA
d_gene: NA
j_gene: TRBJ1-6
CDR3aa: CASSPADNSPLHF
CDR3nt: TGTGCCAGTAGTCCAGCAGATAATTCACCCCTCCACTTT

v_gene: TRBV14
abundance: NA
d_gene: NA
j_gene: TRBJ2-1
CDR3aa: CASSPWSGPYNEQFF
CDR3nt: TGTGCCAGCAGCCCGTGGAGCGGACCATACAATGAGCAGTTCTTC

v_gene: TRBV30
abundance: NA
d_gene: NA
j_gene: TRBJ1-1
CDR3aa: CAWTTLQGAEAFF
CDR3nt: TGTGCCTGGACCACTCTCCAAGGGGCTGAAGCTTTCTTT

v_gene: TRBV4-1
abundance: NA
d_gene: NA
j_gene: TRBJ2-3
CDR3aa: CASSQDSGVAGRTDTQYF
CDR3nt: TGCGCCAGCAGCCAAGACAGTGGAGTTGCGGGGCGCACAGATACGCAGTATTTT

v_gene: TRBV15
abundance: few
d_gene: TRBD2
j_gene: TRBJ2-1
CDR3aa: CATSGLSGSSYNEQFF
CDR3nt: TGTGCCACCAGCGGCCTGAGCGGGAGCTCCTACAATGAGCAGTTCTTC

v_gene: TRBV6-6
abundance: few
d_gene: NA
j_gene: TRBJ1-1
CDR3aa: CASSYSGGQAFF
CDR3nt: TGTGCCAGCAGTTACTCGGGAGGACAAGCTTTCTTT

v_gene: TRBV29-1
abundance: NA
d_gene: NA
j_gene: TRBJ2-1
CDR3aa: CSGDPYSKDEQFF
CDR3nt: TGCAGCGGTGACCCCTACTCAAAGGATGAGCAGTTCTTC

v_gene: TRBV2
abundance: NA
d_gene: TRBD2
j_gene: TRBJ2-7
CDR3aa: CASRGLVSSSYEQYF
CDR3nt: TGTGCCAGCAGGGGACTAGTTTCGAGCTCCTACGAGCAGTACTTC

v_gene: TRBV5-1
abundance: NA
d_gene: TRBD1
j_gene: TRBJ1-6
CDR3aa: CASRDRQNSPLHF
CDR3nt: TGCGCCAGTCGGGACAGGCAGAATTCACCCCTCCACTTT

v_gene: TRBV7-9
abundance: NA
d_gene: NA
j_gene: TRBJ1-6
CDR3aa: CASSLTPGDNSPLHF
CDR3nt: TGTGCCAGCAGCTTAACCCCGGGGGACAATTCACCCCTCCACTTT

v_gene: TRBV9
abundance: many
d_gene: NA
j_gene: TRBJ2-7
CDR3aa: CASSVAPGTYEQYF
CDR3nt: TGTGCCAGCAGCGTAGCACCGGGGACCTACGAGCAGTACTTC

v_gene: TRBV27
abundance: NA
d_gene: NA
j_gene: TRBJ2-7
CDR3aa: CASGRLGLYEQYF
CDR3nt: TGTGCCAGCGGGCGACTGGGCCTCTACGAGCAGTACTTC

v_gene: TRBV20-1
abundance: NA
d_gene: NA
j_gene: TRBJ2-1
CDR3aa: CSASPPTVGLNEQFF
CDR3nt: TGCAGTGCTAGTCCCCCAACCGTGGGGCTCAATGAGCAGTTCTTC